This T cell receptor (beta chain) derives from a study of monozygotic twins with inflammatory bowel disease. Two nested PCRs, run for roughly 15 and 9 cycles, were applied to TCRalpha and TCRbeta cDNA. TCRdb reworked the 5' RACE reads into one entry per CDR3 protein, no DNA. This sample's table has 400,000 or so distinct CDR3 sequences. Notes on this clonotype: Its antigen remains unknown.

Study-wide findings and caveats: Among T cells, the various subtypes were not distinguishable. Using the inverse Simpson index, IBD patients had lower TCRbeta diversity than healthy co-twins. A lone strong IBD-associated signal or clonotype found no support.

The CDR3 runs 16 residues. Looked up from germline, CDR1 is LGHDT and CDR2 is YNNKEL (reference sequence). The genes are TRBV3-1 and TRBJ1-4; TCRdb's D call, TRBD1, is unchecked because there is no DNA. Material: blood. The clonotype comes from a human donor with ulcerative colitis or Crohn's disease, or a healthy co-twin of an affected twin (not recorded which). Here the CDR3 reads CASSQLGALPNEKLFF.